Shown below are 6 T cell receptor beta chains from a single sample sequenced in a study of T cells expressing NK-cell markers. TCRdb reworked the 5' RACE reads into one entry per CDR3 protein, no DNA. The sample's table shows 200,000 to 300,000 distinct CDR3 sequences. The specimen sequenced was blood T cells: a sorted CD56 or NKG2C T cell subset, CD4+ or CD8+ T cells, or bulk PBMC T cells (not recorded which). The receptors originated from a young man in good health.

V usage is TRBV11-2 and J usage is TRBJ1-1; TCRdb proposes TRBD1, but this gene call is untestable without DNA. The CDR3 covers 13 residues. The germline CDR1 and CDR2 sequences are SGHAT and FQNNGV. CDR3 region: CASSSIDRWGAFF.

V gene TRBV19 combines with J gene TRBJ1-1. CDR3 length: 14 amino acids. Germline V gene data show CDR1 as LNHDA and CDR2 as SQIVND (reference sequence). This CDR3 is CASSIDSPTAEAFF.

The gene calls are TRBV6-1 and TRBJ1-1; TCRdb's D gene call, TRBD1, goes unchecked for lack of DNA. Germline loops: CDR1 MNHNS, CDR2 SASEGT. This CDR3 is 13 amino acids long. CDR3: CASRALSGVEAFF.

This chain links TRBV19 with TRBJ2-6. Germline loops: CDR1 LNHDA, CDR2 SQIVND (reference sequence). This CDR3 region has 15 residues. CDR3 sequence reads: CASSMYGPGANVLTF. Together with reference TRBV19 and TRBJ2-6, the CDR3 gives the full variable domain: DGGITQSPKYLFRKEGQNVTLSCEQNLNHDAMYWYRQDPGQGLRLIYYSQIVNDFQKGDIAEGYSVSREKKESFPLTVTSAQKNPTAFYLCASSMYGPGANVLTFGAGSRLTVL.

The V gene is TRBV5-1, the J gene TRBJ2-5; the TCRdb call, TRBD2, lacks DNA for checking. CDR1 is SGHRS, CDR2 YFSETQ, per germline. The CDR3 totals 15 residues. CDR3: CASSLAGGPRETQYF.

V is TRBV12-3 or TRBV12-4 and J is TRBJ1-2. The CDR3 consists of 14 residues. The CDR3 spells CASSLNGRDYGYTF.